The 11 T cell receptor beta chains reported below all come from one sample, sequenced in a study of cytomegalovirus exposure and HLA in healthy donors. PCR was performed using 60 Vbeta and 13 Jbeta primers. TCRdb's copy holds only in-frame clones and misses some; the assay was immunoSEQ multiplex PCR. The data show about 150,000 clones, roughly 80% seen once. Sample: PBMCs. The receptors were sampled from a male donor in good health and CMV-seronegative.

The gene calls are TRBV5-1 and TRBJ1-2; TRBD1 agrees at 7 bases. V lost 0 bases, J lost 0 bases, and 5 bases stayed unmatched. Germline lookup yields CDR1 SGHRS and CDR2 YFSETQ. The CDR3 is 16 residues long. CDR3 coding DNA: TGCGCCAGCAGCTTGGACAGGGACAGACCTAACTATGGCTACACCTTC. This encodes CASSLDRDRPNYGYTF.

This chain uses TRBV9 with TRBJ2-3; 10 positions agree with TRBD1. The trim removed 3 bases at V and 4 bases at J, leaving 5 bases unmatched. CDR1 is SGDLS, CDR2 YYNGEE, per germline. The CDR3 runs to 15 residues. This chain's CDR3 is CASSAGQGGSDTQYF. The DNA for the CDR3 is TGTGCCAGCAGCGCAGGACAGGGGGGGTCAGATACGCAGTATTTT.

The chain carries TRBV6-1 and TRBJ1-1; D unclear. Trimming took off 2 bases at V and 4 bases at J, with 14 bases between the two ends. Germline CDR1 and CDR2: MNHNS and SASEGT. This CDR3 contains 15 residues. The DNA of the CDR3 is TGTGCCAGCAGTGAACGGGTGGGCGGGGTCACTGAAGCTTTCTTT. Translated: CASSERVGGVTEAFF.

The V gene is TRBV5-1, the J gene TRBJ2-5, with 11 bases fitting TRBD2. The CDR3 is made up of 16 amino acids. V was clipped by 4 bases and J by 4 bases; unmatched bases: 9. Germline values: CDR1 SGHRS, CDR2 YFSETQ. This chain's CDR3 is CASSPRTSGQSETQYF. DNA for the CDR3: TGCGCCAGCAGCCCGAGGACTAGCGGGCAATCAGAGACCCAGTACTTC.

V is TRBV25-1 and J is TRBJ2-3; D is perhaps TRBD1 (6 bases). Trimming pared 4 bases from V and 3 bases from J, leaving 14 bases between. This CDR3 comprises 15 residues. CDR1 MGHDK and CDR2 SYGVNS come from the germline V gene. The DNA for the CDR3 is TGTGCCAGCAGTGGGCCGACAGGTTCTACAGATACGCAGTATTTT. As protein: CASSGPTGSTDTQYF. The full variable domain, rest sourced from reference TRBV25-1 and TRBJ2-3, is EADIYQTPRYLVIGTGKKITLECSQTMGHDKMYWYQQDPGMELHLIHYSYGVNSTEKGDLSSESTVSRIRTEHFPLTLESARPSHTSQYLCASSGPTGSTDTQYFGPGTRLTVL.

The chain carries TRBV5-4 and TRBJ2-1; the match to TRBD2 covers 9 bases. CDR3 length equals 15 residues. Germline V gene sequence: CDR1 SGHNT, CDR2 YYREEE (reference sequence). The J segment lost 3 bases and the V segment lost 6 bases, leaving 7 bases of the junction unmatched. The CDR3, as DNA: TGTGCCAGCACCATGCGGGGGGGCCTCTACAATGAGCAGTTCTTC. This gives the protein CASTMRGGLYNEQFF.

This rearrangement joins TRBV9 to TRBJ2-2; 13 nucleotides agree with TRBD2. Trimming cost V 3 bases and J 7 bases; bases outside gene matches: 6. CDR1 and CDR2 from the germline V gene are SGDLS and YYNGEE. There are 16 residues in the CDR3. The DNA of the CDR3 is TGTGCCAGCAGCGCAACTAGCGGGAGGGCCGTCGGGGAGCTGTTTTTT. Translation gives CASSATSGRAVGELFF.

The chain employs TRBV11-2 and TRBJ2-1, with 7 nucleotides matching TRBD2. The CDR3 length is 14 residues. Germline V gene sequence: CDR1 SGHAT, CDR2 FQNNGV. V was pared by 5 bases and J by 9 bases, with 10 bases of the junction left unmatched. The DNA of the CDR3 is TGTGCCAGCAGCATCAGACTAGCTCAGGGTGAGCAGTTCTTC. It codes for CASSIRLAQGEQFF.

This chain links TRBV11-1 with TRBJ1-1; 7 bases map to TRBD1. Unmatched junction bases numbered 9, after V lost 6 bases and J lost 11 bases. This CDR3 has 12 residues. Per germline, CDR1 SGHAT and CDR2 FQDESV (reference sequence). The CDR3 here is CASRDDRAEAFF. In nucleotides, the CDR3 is TGTGCCAGCAGAGATGACAGGGCGGAGGCTTTCTTT.

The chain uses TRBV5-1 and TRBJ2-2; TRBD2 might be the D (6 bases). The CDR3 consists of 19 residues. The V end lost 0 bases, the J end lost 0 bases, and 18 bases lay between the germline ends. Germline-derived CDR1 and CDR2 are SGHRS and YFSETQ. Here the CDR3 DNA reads TGCGCCAGCAGCTTGGCACCGGGACTGGGTTTCGCGAACACCGGGGAGCTGTTTTTT. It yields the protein CASSLAPGLGFANTGELFF.

As DNA, the CDR3 is TGTGCCAGCAGTTTCCCCCGGGAGGGCCGAGGCGAGCAGTACTTC. This sequence encodes CASSFPREGRGEQYF. This chain joins TRBV28 and TRBJ2-7; 8 bases are a match to TRBD2. The trim removed 3 bases at V and 6 bases at J, leaving 10 bases unmatched. The germline V gene has CDR1 MDHEN and CDR2 SYDVKM. The CDR3 extends over 15 amino acids.